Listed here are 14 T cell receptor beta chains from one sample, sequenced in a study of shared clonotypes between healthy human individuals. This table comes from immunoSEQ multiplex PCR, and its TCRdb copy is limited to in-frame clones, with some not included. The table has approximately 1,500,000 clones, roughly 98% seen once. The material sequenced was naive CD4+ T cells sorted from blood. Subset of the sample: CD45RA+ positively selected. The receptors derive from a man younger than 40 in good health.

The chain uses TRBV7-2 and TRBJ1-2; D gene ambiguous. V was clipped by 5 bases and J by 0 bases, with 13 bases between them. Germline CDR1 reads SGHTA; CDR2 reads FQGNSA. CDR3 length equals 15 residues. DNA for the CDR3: TGTGCCAGCAGCCCCCCCCCGCGGGCTAACTATGGCTACACCTTC. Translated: CASSPPPRANYGYTF.

The CDR3 region is CASSLGGLSGNTIYF. Written as DNA, the CDR3 is TGTGCCAGCAGCTTAGGAGGACTCTCTGGAAACACCATATATTTT. V and J are TRBV11-2 and TRBJ1-3, with D uncertain. The V end was cut by 1 base, the J end by 0 bases, with 7 bases between. The V gene's germline CDR1 is SGHAT and CDR2 FQNNGV. The CDR3 spans 15 residues.

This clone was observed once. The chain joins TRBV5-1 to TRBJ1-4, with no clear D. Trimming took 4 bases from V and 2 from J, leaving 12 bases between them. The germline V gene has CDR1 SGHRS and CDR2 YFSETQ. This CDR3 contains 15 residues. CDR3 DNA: TGCGCCAGCAGCCCCGCGCGGGTTACTAATGAAAAACTGTTTTTT. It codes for CASSPARVTNEKLFF.

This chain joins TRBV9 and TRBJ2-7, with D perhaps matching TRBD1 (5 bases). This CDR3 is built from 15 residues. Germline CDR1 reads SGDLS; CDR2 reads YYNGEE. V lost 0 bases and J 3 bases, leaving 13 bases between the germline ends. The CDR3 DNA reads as TGTGCCAGCAGCGTAGGGGGCAGGGTAGACTACGAGCAGTACTTC. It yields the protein CASSVGGRVDYEQYF. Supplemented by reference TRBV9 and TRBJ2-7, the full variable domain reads DSGVTQTPKHLITATGQRVTLRCSPRSGDLSVYWYQQSLDQGLQFLIQYYNGEERAKGNILERFSAQQFPDLHSELNLSSLELGDSALYFCASSVGGRVDYEQYFGPGTRLTVT.

The DNA of the CDR3 is TGTGCCAGCAGCCAAGATATTGGTGCAACGCAGTATTTT. This codes for CASSQDIGATQYF. This rearrangement joins TRBV14 to TRBJ2-3; D uncertain. The V end lost 0 bases, the J end lost 9 bases, and 10 bases lay between the germline ends. Germline V gene lookup returns CDR1 SGHDN and CDR2 FVKESK. This CDR3 has 13 amino acids.

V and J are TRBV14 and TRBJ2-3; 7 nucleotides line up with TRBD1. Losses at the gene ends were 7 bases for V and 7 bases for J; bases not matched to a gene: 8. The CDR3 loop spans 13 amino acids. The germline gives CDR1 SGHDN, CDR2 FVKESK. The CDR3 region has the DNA TGTGCCAGCAAAAGTACAGGGGCAAATACGCAGTATTTT. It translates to CASKSTGANTQYF.

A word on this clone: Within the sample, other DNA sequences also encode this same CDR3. CDR3 DNA sequence: TGTGCCACCAGTCGGACAGGACAAGAGACCCAGTACTTC. Translation: CATSRTGQETQYF. The V call is TRBV15, the J call TRBJ2-5, with 7 bases matching TRBD1. Germline lookup yields CDR1 LNHNV and CDR2 YYDKDF (reference sequence). The CDR3 totals 13 residues. Germline trimming cut 6 bases from V and 2 bases from J; bases unmatched to any gene: 3. Looking up the rest from reference TRBV15 and TRBJ2-5 gives the full variable domain: DAMVIQNPRYQVTQFGKPVTLSCSQTLNHNVMYWYQQKSSQAPKLLFHYYDKDFNNEADTPDNFQSRRPNTSFCFLDIRSPGLGDTAMYLCATSRTGQETQYFGPGTRLLVL.

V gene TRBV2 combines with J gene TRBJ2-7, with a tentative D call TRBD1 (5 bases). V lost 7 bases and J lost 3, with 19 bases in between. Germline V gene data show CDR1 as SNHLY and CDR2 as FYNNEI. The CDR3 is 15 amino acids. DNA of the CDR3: TGTGCCAGCAAGTGGGATATGCAGGGTGACTACGAGCAGTACTTC. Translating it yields CASKWDMQGDYEQYF.

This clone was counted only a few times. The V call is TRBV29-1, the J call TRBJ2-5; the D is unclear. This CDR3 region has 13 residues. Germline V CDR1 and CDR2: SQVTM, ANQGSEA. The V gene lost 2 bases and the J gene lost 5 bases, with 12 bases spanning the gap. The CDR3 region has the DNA TGCAGCGTTGAATATCGGCAGTTTGAGACCCAGTACTTC. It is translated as CSVEYRQFETQYF. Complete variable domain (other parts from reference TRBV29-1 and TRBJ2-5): SAVISQKPSRDICQRGTSLTIQCQVDSQVTMMFWYRQQPGQSLTLIATANQGSEATYESGFVIDKFPISRPNLTFSTLTVSNMSPEDSSIYLCSVEYRQFETQYFGPGTRLLVL.

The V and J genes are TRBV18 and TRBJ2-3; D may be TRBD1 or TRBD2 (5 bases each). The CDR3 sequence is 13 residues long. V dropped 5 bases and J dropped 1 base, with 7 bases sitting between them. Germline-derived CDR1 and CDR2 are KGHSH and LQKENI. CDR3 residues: CASSRGGTDTQYF. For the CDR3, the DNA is TGTGCCAGCTCAAGAGGGGGCACAGATACGCAGTATTTT.

The CDR3 DNA reads TGTGCCAGCAGCGCAAGACAGGGGGCTGCAACTAATGAAAAACTGTTTTTT. Amino acids: CASSARQGAATNEKLFF. This chain uses TRBV2 with TRBJ1-4; TRBD1 matches at 10 bases. Trimming took 6 bases from V and 0 from J; bases not matched to a gene: 7. The CDR3 covers 17 residues. Germline V gene data show CDR1 as SNHLY and CDR2 as FYNNEI. The variable domain in full, completed from reference TRBV2 and TRBJ1-4, reads EPEVTQTPSHQVTQMGQEVILRCVPISNHLYFYWYRQILGQKVEFLVSFYNNEISEKSEIFDDQFSVERPDGSNFTLKIRSTKLEDSAMYFCASSARQGAATNEKLFFGSGTQLSVL.

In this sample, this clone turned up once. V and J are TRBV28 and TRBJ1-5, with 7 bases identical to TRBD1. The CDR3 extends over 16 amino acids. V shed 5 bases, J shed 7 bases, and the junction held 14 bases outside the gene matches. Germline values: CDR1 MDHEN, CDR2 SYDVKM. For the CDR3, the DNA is TGTGCCAGCAGTCGCCCGACAGGGAAGTGGGACCAGCCCCAGCATTTT. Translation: CASSRPTGKWDQPQHF.

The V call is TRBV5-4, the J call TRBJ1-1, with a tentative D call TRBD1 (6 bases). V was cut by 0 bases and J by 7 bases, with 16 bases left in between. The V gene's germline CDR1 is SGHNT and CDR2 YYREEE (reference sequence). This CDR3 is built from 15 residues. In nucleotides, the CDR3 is TGTGCCAGCAGCTTGGCCTCCGGGTCAGGGGTTGAAGCTTTCTTT. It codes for CASSLASGSGVEAFF.

CDR3 in amino acids: CASSPSLALAGVITSYNEQFF. In DNA form, the CDR3 reads TGTGCCAGCAGTCCATCCCTAGCTCTAGCGGGAGTTATAACGTCCTACAATGAGCAGTTCTTC. The chain combines TRBV28 with TRBJ2-1, with 10 bases lining up with TRBD2. This CDR3 comprises 21 residues. Germline CDR1 MDHEN, CDR2 SYDVKM. The J segment lost 1 base and the V segment lost 5 bases, leaving 20 bases of the junction unmatched.